This T cell receptor beta chain was captured in a study of blood T cell repertoires in COVID-19. As for the study in general: COVID-19 samples, acute and convalescent, were from the United States, Italy and Spain.

The CDR3 contains 13 residues. Germline V gives CDR1 SGHTA, CDR2 FQGNSA. As processed by the authors: Scientists estimated how many nucleated cells there were by amplifying reference gene primers. Libraries were prepared by immunoSEQ multiplex PCR; TCRdb keeps only in-frame clonotypes and omits some of them. V, J and clone size reflect that table, while D and trimming were determined from the DNA. The repertoire has 95,000 or so clones, approximately 80% of them found once; the top ten carry 24%. The rearrangement links TRBV7-2 to TRBJ1-1, with 9 bases fitting TRBD1. The sequenced material came from peripheral blood. The source is a human donor in a cohort sampled during active COVID-19. CDR3 nucleotide sequence: TGTGCGAGCGGGACAGGGTCGAACACTGAAGCTTTCTTT. This gives the protein CASGTGSNTEAFF.